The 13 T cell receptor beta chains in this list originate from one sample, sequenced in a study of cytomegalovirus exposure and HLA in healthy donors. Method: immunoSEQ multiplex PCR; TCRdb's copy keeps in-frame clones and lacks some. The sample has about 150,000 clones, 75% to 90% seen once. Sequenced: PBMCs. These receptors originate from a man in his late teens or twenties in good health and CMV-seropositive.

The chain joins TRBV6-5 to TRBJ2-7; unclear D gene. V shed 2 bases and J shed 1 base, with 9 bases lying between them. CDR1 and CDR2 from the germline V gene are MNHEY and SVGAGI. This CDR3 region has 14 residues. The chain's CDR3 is CASSYTLSSYEQYF. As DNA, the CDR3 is TGTGCCAGCAGTTACACTTTGTCTTCCTACGAGCAGTACTTC.

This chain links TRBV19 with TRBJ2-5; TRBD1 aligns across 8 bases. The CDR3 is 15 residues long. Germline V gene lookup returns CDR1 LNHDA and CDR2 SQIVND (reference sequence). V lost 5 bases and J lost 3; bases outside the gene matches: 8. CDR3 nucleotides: TGTGCCAGTAGTGGGGCCGGGACAGGAAAAGAGACCCAGTACTTC. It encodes CASSGAGTGKETQYF.

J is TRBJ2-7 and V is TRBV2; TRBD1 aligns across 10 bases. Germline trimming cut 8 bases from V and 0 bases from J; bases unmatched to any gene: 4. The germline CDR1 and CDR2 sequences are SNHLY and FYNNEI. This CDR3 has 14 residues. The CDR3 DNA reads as TGTGCCAGCGACAGGGGGCAGGTCTCCTACGAGCAGTACTTC. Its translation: CASDRGQVSYEQYF.

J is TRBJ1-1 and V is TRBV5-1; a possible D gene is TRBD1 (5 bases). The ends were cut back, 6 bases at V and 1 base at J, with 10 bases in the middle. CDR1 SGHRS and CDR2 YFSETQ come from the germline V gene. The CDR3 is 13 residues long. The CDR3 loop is CASNDGGNTEAFF. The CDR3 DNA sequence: TGCGCCAGCAACGACGGGGGGAACACTGAAGCTTTCTTT. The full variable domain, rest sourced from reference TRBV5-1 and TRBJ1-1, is KAGVTQTPRYLIKTRGQQVTLSCSPISGHRSVSWYQQTPGQGLQFLFEYFSETQRNKGNFPGRFSGRQFSNSRSEMNVSTLELGDSALYLCASNDGGNTEAFFGQGTRLTVV.

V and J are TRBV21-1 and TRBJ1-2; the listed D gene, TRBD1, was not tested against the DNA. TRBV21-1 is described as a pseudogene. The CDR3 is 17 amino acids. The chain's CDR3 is CASSTRDRVSRDYGYTF. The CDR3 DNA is TGTGCCAGCAGCACCCGGGACAGGGTTTCGAGGGACTATGGCTACACCTTC.

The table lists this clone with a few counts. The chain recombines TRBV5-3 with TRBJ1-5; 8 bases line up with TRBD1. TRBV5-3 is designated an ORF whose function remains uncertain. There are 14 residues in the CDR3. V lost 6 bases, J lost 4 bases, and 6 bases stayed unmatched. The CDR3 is CARIRGQRNQPQHF. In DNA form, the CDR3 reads TGTGCCAGAATCAGGGGGCAGCGAAATCAGCCCCAGCATTTT.

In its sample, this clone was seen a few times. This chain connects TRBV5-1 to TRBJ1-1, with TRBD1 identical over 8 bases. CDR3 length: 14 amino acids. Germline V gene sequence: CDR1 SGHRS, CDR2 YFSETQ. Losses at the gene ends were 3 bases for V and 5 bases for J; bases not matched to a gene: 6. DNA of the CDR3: TGCGCCAGCAGCTCCGGACAGGGCCAGACTGAAGCTTTCTTT. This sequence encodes CASSSGQGQTEAFF. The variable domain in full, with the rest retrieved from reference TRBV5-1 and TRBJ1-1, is KAGVTQTPRYLIKTRGQQVTLSCSPISGHRSVSWYQQTPGQGLQFLFEYFSETQRNKGNFPGRFSGRQFSNSRSEMNVSTLELGDSALYLCASSSGQGQTEAFFGQGTRLTVV.

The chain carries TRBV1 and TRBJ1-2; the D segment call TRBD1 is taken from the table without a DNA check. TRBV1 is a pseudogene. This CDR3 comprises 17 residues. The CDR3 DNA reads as TGCACCAGCAGCCCGAGCACAGGCAGGGAAGGACCCTATGGCTACACCTTC. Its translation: CTSSPSTGREGPYGYTF.

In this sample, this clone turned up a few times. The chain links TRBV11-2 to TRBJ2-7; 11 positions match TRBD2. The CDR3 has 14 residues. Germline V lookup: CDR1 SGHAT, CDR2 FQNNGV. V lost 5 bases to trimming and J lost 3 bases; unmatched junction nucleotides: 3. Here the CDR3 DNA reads TGTGCCAGCAGCAAAACTAGCGGGAGCTACGAGCAGTACTTC. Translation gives CASSKTSGSYEQYF.

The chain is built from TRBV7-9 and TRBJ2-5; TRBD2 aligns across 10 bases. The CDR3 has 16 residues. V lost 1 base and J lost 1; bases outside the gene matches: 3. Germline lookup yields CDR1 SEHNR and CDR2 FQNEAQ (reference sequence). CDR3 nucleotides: TGTGCCAGCAGCTTAGGATTAGCGGGGGGCCAAGAGACCCAGTACTTC. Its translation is CASSLGLAGGQETQYF.

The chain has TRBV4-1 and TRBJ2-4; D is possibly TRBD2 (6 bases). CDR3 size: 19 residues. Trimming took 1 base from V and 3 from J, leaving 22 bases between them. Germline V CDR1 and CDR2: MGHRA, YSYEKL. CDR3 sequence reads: CASSQGRAREKSVKNIQYF. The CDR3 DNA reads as TGCGCCAGCAGCCAAGGGAGGGCCAGAGAAAAATCGGTCAAAAACATTCAGTACTTC.

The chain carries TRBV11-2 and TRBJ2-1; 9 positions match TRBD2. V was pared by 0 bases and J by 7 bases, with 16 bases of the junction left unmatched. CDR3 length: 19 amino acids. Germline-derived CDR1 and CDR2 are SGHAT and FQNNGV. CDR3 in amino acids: CASSLDPRTSVGQKNEQFF. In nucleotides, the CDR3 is TGTGCCAGCAGCTTAGATCCAAGGACTAGCGTCGGGCAGAAGAATGAGCAGTTCTTC. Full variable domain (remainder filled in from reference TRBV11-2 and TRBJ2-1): EAGVAQSPRYKIIEKRQSVAFWCNPISGHATLYWYQQILGQGPKLLIQFQNNGVVDDSQLPKDRFSAERLKGVDSTLKIQPAKLEDSAVYLCASSLDPRTSVGQKNEQFFGPGTRLTVL.

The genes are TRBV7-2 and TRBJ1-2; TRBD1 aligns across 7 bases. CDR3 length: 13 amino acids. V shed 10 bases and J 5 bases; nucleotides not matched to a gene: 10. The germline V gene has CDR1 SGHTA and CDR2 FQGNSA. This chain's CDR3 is CAKGAGRRYGYTF. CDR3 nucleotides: TGTGCCAAGGGGGCAGGGCGGAGGTATGGCTACACCTTC.